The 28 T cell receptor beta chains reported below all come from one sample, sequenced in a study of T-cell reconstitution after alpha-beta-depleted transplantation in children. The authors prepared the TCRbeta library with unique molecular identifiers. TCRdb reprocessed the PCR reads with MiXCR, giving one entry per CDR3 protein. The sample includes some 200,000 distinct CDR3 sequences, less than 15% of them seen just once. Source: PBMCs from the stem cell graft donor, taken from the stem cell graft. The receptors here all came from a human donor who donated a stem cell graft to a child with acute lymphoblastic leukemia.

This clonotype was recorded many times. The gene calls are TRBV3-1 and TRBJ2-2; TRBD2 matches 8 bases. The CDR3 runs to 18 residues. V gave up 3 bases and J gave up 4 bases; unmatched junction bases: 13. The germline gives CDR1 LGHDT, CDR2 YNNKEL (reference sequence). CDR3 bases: TGTGCCAGCAGCCACGAGGGGCTAGCGGGCCTACGCACCGGGGAGCTGTTTTTT. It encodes CASSHEGLAGLRTGELFF.

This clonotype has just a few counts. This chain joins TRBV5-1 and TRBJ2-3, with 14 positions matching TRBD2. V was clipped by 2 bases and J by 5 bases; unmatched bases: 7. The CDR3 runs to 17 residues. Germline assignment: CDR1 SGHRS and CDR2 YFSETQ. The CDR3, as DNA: TGCGCCAGCAGCTTATCCGGGACTAGCGGGAGTAGAGATACGCAGTATTTT. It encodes CASSLSGTSGSRDTQYF.

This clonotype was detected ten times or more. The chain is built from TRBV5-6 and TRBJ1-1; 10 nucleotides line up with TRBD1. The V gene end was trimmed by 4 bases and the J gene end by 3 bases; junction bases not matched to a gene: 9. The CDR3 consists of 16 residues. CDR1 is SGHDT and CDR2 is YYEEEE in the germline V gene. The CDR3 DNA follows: TGTGCCAGCAGCCGTAGGGGACAGGGGCCCGACACTGAAGCTTTCTTT. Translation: CASSRRGQGPDTEAFF.

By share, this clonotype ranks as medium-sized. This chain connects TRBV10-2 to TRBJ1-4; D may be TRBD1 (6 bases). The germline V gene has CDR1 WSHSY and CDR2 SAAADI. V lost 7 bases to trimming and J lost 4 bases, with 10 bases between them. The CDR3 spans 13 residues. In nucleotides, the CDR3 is TGCGCCAGCACGGGACACCTTAATGAAAAACTGTTTTTT. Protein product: CASTGHLNEKLFF.

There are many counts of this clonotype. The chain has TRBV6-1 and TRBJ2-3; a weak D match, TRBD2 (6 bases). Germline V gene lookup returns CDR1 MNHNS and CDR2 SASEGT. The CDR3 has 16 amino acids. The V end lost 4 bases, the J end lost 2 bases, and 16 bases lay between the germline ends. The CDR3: CASSGRGGAITDTQYF. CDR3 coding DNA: TGTGCCAGCAGTGGTCGTGGCGGGGCAATCACAGATACGCAGTATTTT.

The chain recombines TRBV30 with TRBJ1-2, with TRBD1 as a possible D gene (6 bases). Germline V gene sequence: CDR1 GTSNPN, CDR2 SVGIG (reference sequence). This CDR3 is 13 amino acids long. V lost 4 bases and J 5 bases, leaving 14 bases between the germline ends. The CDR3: CAWNRAARYGYTF. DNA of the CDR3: TGTGCCTGGAACAGGGCCGCGCGATATGGCTACACCTTC.

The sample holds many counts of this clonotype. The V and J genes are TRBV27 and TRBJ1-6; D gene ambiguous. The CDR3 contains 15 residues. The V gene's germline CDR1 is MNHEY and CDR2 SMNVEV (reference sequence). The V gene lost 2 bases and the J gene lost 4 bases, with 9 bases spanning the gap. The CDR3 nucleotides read TGTGCCAGCAGTTTAATGGGAATATATAATTCACCCCTCCACTTT. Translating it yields CASSLMGIYNSPLHF.

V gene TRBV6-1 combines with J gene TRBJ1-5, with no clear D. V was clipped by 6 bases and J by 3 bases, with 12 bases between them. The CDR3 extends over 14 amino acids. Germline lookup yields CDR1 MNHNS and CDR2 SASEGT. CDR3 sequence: CASSELRDNQPQHF. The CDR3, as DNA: TGTGCCAGCAGCGAGCTCCGGGACAATCAGCCCCAGCATTTT.

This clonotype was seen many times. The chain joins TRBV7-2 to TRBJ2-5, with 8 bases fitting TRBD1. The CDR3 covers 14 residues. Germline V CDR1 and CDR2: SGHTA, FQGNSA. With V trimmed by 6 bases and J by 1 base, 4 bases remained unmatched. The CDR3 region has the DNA TGTGCCAGCAGTCGAGGGACAGGCCAAGAGACCCAGTACTTC. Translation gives CASSRGTGQETQYF.

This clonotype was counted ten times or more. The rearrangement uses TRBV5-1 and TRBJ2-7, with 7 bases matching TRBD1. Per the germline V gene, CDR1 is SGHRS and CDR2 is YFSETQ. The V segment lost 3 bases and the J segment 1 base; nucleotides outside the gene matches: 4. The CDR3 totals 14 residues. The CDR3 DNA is TGCGCCAGCAGCTGGGGGACAGAATCCTACGAGCAGTACTTC. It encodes CASSWGTESYEQYF.

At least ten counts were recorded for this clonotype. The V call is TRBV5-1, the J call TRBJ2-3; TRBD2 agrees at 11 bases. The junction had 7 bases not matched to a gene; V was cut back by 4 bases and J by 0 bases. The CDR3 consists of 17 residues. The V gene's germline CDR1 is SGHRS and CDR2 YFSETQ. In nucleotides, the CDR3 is TGCGCCAGCAGCGGATCGACTAGCGGGACTAGCACAGATACGCAGTATTTT. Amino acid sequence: CASSGSTSGTSTDTQYF.

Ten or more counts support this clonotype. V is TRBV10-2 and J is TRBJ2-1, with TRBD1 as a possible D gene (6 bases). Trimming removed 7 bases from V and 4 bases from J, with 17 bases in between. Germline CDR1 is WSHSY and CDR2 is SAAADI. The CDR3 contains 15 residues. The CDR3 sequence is CASKRQQGFYNEQFF. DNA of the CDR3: TGCGCCAGCAAACGACAGCAGGGGTTTTACAATGAGCAGTTCTTC.

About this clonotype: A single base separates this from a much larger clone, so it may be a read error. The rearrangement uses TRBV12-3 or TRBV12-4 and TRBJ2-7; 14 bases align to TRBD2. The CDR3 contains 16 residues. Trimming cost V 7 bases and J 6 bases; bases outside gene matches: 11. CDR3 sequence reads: CASIPGLAGGLSEQYF. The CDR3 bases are TGTGCCAGCATTCCAGGACTAGCGGGAGGATTATCCGAGCAGTACTTC.

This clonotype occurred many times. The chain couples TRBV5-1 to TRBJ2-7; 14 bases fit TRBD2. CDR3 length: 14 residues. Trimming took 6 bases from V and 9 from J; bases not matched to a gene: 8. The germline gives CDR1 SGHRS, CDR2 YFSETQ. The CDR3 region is CASTSGLAGATQYF. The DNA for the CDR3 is TGCGCCAGCACCTCGGGACTAGCGGGAGCCACGCAGTACTTC.

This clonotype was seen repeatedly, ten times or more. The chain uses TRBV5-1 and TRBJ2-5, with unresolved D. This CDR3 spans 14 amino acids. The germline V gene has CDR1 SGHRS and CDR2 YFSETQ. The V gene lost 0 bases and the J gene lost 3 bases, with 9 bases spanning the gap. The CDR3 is CASSLAGPEETQYF. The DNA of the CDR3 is TGCGCCAGCAGCTTGGCCGGACCAGAAGAGACCCAGTACTTC.

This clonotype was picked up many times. CDR3 protein: CASSYGSGGTEKLFF. In DNA, the CDR3 is TGTGCCAGCAGCTACGGGTCAGGTGGAACTGAAAAACTGTTTTTT. The V call is TRBV7-9, the J call TRBJ1-4, with D unclear. The ends were cut back, 4 bases at V and 7 bases at J, with 16 bases in the middle. This CDR3 is built from 15 residues. CDR1 SEHNR and CDR2 FQNEAQ come from the germline V gene (reference sequence).

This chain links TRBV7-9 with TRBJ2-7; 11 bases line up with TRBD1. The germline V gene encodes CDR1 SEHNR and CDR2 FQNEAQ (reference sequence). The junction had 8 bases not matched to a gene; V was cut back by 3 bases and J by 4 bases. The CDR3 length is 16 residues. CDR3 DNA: TGTGCCAGCAGCTTCAAGGACAGGGGGCTCTTTTACGAGCAGTACTTC. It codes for CASSFKDRGLFYEQYF.

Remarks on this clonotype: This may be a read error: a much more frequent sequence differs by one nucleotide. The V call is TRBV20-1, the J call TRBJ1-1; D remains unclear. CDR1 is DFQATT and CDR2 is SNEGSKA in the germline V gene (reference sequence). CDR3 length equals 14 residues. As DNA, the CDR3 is TGCAGTGCTAGACTACCCGGGAGTGGAACTGACGCTTTCTTT. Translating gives CSARLPGSGTDAFF.

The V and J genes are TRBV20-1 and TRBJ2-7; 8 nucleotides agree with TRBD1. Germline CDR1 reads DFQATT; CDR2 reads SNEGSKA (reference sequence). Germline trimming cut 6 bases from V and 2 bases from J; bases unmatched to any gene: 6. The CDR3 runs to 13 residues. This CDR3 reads CSAEGTGTYEQYF. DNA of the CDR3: TGCAGTGCAGAGGGGACAGGTACCTACGAGCAGTACTTC.

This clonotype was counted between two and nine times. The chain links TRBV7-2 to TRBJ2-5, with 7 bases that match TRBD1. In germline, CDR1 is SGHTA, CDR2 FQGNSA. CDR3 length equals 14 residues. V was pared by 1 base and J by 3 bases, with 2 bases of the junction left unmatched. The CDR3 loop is CASSLVGTEETQYF. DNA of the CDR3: TGTGCCAGCAGCTTAGTAGGGACAGAAGAGACCCAGTACTTC.

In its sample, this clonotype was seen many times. The CDR3 spells CASSMTSGRADTQYF. DNA of the CDR3: TGTGCCAGCAGTATGACTAGCGGGAGGGCAGATACGCAGTATTTT. This chain links TRBV12-3 or TRBV12-4 with TRBJ2-3, with TRBD2 identical over 14 bases. After removal of 5 bases from V and 4 bases from J, the junction contained 2 bases not matched to a gene. CDR3 length: 15 residues.

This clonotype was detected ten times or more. The CDR3 DNA reads as TGCGCCAGCAGCCAAGATTTGGGCGGGGATTCCCAAGAGACCCAGTACTTC. Protein product: CASSQDLGGDSQETQYF. The V gene is TRBV4-1, the J gene TRBJ2-5; maybe TRBD2 (6 bases). The CDR3 spans 17 residues. V was cut by 0 bases and J by 1 base, with 15 bases left in between. Per the germline V gene, CDR1 is MGHRA and CDR2 is YSYEKL.

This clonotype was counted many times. The CDR3 loop reads CASSFKRVNYTREQYF. The CDR3 nucleotides are TGCGCCAGCAGCTTCAAAAGGGTCAACTATACTCGGGAGCAGTACTTC. The chain recombines TRBV4-1 with TRBJ2-7; D remains unclear. The V gene's germline CDR1 is MGHRA and CDR2 YSYEKL. Between the trimmed V and J ends, which lost 5 bases and 7 bases, there was a span of 24 bases. CDR3 length equals 16 residues.

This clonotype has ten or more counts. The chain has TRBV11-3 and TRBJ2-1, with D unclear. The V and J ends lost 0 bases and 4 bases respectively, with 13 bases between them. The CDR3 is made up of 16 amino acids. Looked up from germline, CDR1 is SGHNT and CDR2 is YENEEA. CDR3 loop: CASSLEGTRAYNEQFF. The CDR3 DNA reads TGTGCCAGCAGCTTAGAGGGAACCCGGGCTTACAATGAGCAGTTCTTC.

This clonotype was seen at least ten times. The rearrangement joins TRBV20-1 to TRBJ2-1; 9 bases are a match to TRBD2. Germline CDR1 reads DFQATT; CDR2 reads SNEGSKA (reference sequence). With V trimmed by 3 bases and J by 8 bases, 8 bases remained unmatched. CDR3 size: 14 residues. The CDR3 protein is CSASYAGGVDEQFF. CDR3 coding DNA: TGCAGTGCTAGTTATGCGGGAGGGGTGGATGAGCAGTTCTTC.

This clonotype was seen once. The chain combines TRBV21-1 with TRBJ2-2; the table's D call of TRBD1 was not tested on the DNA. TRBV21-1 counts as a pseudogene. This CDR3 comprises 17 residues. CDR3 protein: CASSSSGTGGNTGELFF. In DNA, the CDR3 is TGTGCCAGCAGCAGCTCCGGGACAGGGGGGAACACCGGGGAGCTGTTTTTT.

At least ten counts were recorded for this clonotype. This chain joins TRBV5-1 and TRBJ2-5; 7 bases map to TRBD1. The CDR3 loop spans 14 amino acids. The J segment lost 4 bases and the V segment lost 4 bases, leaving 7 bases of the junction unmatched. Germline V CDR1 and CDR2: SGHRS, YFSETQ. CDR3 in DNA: TGCGCCAGCAGCCAAGAGACAGGGCGAGAGACCCAGTACTTC. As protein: CASSQETGRETQYF.

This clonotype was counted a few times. The CDR3 bases are TGTGCCAGCAGCTCAGGACTCACCTCGGGGAACTACAATGAGCAGTTCTTC. It translates to CASSSGLTSGNYNEQFF. This chain links TRBV12-3 or TRBV12-4 with TRBJ2-1; a possible D gene is TRBD2 (5 bases). Between the trimmed V and J ends, which lost 6 bases and 3 bases, there was a span of 21 bases. This CDR3 contains 17 residues.